The text below deals with one TCR beta chain. It has no known antigen specificity. The input lacks base qualities; no much larger clone sits a single base away. These data originate in a study of Ad26.COV2.S vaccination and SARS-CoV-2 variants (dated by TCRdb to about 2021). Context from the whole study: Vaccine-arm donors came from COV1001, a multicentre, randomized, double-blind, placebo-controlled phase I-IIa trial of Ad26.COV2.S in healthy adults. Investigators did not know the trial group allocation while performing experiments and assessing outcomes. The TCR-sequenced set comprised approximately 32 samples: roughly 19 Ad26.COV2.S vaccine recipients, 5 placebo recipients and 8 SARS-CoV-2 convalescent individuals. Participants in the trial were split at random into five groups of five each, receiving low-dose or high-dose Ad26.COV2.S once or twice, or else placebo on both occasions. Ad26.COV2.S was given intramuscularly at 5x10^10 or 1x10^11 viral particles, as a single shot or as two shots 56 days apart. TCRbeta repertoire sequencing served as the tool for gauging how specific and how broad the SARS-CoV-2-reactive T cell receptors were following Ad26.COV2.S vaccination.

The immunoSEQ Assay was used to sequence TCRbeta CDR3 regions. After extraction, genomic DNA underwent amplification by bias-controlled multiplex PCR, followed by high-throughput sequencing. The original pipeline was this. To quantify the absolute abundance of each unique TCRbeta CDR3 region, sequences were collapsed and filtered. T cell fraction was estimated by normalization of TCRbeta template counts to usable DNA, with usable DNA being measured through amplification of reference genes present in all nucleated cells. Repertoire TCRs were annotated as SARS-CoV-2-specific when V gene, CDR3 amino acid sequence and J gene were exactly matched to a known reactive TCR set. MIRA supplied the reference SARS-CoV-2 TCR set, which was filtered for enrichment in COVID-19-positive ImmuneCODE repertoires so that public or cross-reactive TCRs were removed. Using the MIRA antigens, annotated TCRs were further analysed by specific ORF or by position within an ORF. Breadth was defined as the number of annotated unique rearrangements divided by the total number of unique productive rearrangements, and depth was defined as the summed frequency of the annotated unique rearrangements. Two-sided Wilcoxon rank-sum tests were applied when comparing TCR breadth between groups. TCRdb limited this immuneACCESS table to in-frame rearrangements with V and J called. A share of clones is missing; checked studies link under half to unresolved V genes, and the rest is unexplained. For V, J and clone size, that table is used; D and trimming come from the DNA. The sample yields roughly 700,000 clones; 70% to 90% were counted once. Nearly 1.5% of the sample lies in the top ten.

The treatment or condition label, as the study defines it: about 20 received Ad26.COV2.S at low or high dose, single or two shots; about 5 received placebo; per-sample allocation not given. For vaccine and placebo recipients, the sequenced repertoires came from samples collected on day 63 after the first injection. Cohort 1b enrolled 20 to 30 adults aged 18-55 years at a single site in Boston, USA, between 29 July and 7 August 2020. Ad26.COV2.S was a replication-incompetent adenovirus type 26 vector expressing a prefusion-stabilized SARS-CoV-2 spike protein from the original Wuhan strain. Paper-wide results and their limitations: After vaccination, spike-specific CD8+ and CD4+ T cell responses were reported to show substantial breadth. Ad26.COV2.S recipients had higher spike-specific TCR breadth than placebo recipients (P = 0.0014). The authors noted that the TCR breadth and depth analyses may have underestimated total T cell responses. Vaccine and placebo recipients had similar non-spike TCR breadth, a finding consistent with the vaccine containing only spike. The study was not powered to compare responses between vaccine doses or regimens.

The junction shows trimming of 0 bases on V and 5 bases on J, plus 11 bases between the germline ends. Including cysteine and phenylalanine, the CDR3 has 14 amino acids. Of the read, only the CDR3 DNA is kept; its 42 bases are in frame from base 1. The germline V gene provides CDR1 SGHRS and CDR2 YFSETQ. Source: peripheral blood, taken in a trial of Ad26.COV2.S vaccine versus placebo. The source is a person between 18 and 60 years old who received the Ad26.COV2.S COVID-19 vaccine or a placebo. This chain is built from TRBV5-1 and TRBJ2-5; there is no confident call for the D gene. The CDR3 amino acid sequence is: CASSLEGGLETQYF. Read as DNA, the sequence is TGCGCCAGCAGCTTGGAGGGCGGCCTTGAGACCCAGTACTTC.